This T cell receptor beta chain comes out of a study of Ad26.COV2.S vaccination and SARS-CoV-2 variants. At the level of the study: COV1001, an Ad26.COV2.S trial, supplied this vaccine-arm donor. The study, taken as a whole, reports: People who got the vaccine had more spike-specific TCR breadth than people who got placebo.

Germline assignment: CDR1 SGDLS and CDR2 YYNGEE. The CDR3 has 14 amino acids. The V end was cut by 4 bases, the J end by 5 bases, with 13 bases between. Treatment meaning: around 19 received Ad26.COV2.S at low or high dose, single or two shots; several received placebo; per-sample allocation not given. At day 63 after the first vaccine or placebo injection, samples were drawn. A Boston adult aged 18-55 years was the donor. Vaccination employed an Ad26 vector expressing the Wuhan-strain SARS-CoV-2 spike. Measured with immunoSEQ multiplex PCR; TCRdb has only the in-frame clones, and not every one. The table has 380,000 or so clones, roughly 80% seen once; the top ten hold around 7.4%. Note on this clone: The antigen is undetermined.

The rearrangement links TRBV9 to TRBJ1-5, with a tentative D call TRBD1 (6 bases). The TCR comes from a person aged 18-65 years who received the Ad26.COV2.S COVID-19 vaccine or a placebo. The sample was peripheral blood, taken in a trial of Ad26.COV2.S vaccine versus placebo. The chain's CDR3 is CASSLRDTYQPQHF. The DNA of the CDR3 is TGTGCCAGCAGCCTCCGGGACACCTATCAGCCCCAGCATTTT. The variable domain in full, completed from reference TRBV9 and TRBJ1-5, reads DSGVTQTPKHLITATGQRVTLRCSPRSGDLSVYWYQQSLDQGLQFLIQYYNGEERAKGNILERFSAQQFPDLHSELNLSSLELGDSALYFCASSLRDTYQPQHFGDGTRLSIL.